Shown below are 28 T cell receptor beta chains from a single sample sequenced in a study of CD8+CD57+ T cells in acquired aplastic anemia. CDR3 and TCR beta VDJ profiling relied on a genomic DNA template. A single record per CDR3 protein comes from TCRdb applying MiXCR to the reads. The data contain 75,000 to 90,000 distinct CDR3 sequences, approximately 46% of them singletons. Sequencing was done on a sample of sorted CD4+, CD8+, or CD8+CD57+ T cells (not recorded which) from PBMCs. Receptors were obtained from a human donor in good health, serving as a control.

This clonotype was recorded only once. J is TRBJ1-2 and V is TRBV7-8; possible D gene TRBD1, 6 bases. The CDR3 has 15 amino acids. CDR1 SGHVS and CDR2 FQNEAQ come from the germline V gene. V dropped 4 bases and J dropped 4 bases, with 16 bases sitting between them. The CDR3 sequence: CASSSRTVSPYGYTF. The CDR3 DNA sequence: TGTGCCAGCAGCTCTAGGACAGTCTCCCCCTATGGCTACACCTTC.

The chain recombines TRBV24-1 with TRBJ2-5, with 7 bases that match TRBD1. Trimming at V came to 2 bases and at J to 7 bases, leaving 6 bases not matched to a gene. Germline lookup yields CDR1 KGHDR and CDR2 SFDVKD. This CDR3 comprises 14 residues. Written as DNA, the CDR3 is TGTGCCACCAGTGATTCCCGGACAGGCGGGACCCAGTACTTC. As protein: CATSDSRTGGTQYF.

V gene TRBV10-3 combines with J gene TRBJ1-1; D unclear. This CDR3 is built from 13 residues. The germline V gene encodes CDR1 ENHRY and CDR2 SYGVKD. The germline V and J ends were trimmed by 10 bases and 2 bases, with 14 bases remaining between them. In DNA form, the CDR3 reads TGTGCCAGCTCACACGGACTAAACACTGAAGCTTTCTTT. Translating it yields CASSHGLNTEAFF.

This clonotype was recorded many times. V and J are TRBV7-9 and TRBJ1-1, with D maybe TRBD1 (5 bases). V lost 5 bases and J lost 4, with 17 bases in between. This CDR3 has 15 residues. Germline loops: CDR1 SEHNR, CDR2 FQNEAQ (reference sequence). The chain's CDR3 is CASSLSLPGSTEAFF. The CDR3 DNA reads TGTGCCAGCAGCCTTAGCTTACCAGGGAGCACTGAAGCTTTCTTT.

The V gene is TRBV9, the J gene TRBJ1-2; no clear D. The CDR3 covers 14 residues. V was shortened by 3 bases and J by 4 bases, with 13 bases between the two germline ends. In germline, CDR1 is SGDLS, CDR2 YYNGEE. CDR3 sequence reads: CASSADAGGYGYTF. In DNA, the CDR3 is TGTGCCAGCAGCGCAGACGCAGGAGGCTATGGCTACACCTTC.

This clonotype appeared many times. CDR3 loop: CASSSTSGRWNEQFF. The CDR3 nucleotides read TGTGCCAGCAGCTCGACTAGCGGGAGATGGAATGAGCAGTTCTTC. The gene calls are TRBV7-9 and TRBJ2-1; 12 positions match TRBD2. Looked up from germline, CDR1 is SEHNR and CDR2 is FQNEAQ (reference sequence). This CDR3 has 15 amino acids. V shed 4 bases, J shed 7 bases, and the junction held 5 bases outside the gene matches.

Ten or more counts support this clonotype. The chain joins TRBV27 to TRBJ1-6, with 10 bases identical to TRBD1. V shed 6 bases, J shed 10 bases, and the junction held 6 bases outside the gene matches. The V gene's germline CDR1 is MNHEY and CDR2 SMNVEV (reference sequence). The CDR3 contains 14 residues. CDR3 residues: CASSTTGGLSPLHF. Written as DNA, the CDR3 is TGTGCCAGCAGCACGACAGGGGGCCTGTCACCCCTCCACTTT.

The V and J genes are TRBV27 and TRBJ2-7, with D maybe TRBD2 (6 bases). This CDR3 spans 15 amino acids. The germline V gene has CDR1 MNHEY and CDR2 SMNVEV (reference sequence). V lost 4 bases and J 6 bases, leaving 19 bases between the germline ends. The chain's CDR3 is CASSSLGARGGEQYF. Here the CDR3 DNA reads TGTGCCAGCAGTTCTTTAGGGGCGCGGGGCGGCGAGCAGTACTTC.

This clonotype was seen at least ten times. This sequence joins TRBV19 and TRBJ2-2; TRBD2 agrees at 14 bases. CDR1 is LNHDA, CDR2 SQIVND, per germline (reference sequence). V lost 5 bases and J lost 6; bases outside the gene matches: 2. This CDR3 region has 15 residues. The CDR3 is CASSPGLAGAGELFF. DNA for the CDR3: TGTGCCAGTAGTCCGGGACTAGCGGGAGCCGGGGAGCTGTTTTTT.

V and J are TRBV19 and TRBJ2-5, with 15 bases identical to TRBD2. This CDR3 spans 17 amino acids. The germline CDR1 and CDR2 sequences are LNHDA and SQIVND (reference sequence). With V trimmed by 5 bases and J by 5 bases, 9 bases remained unmatched. The CDR3 coding sequence is TGTGCCAGTAGTGCGAGGACTAGCGGGGGGGCGAAGGAGACCCAGTACTTC. Its translation: CASSARTSGGAKETQYF.

In regard to this clonotype: At one end the junction does not follow the germline gene, possibly because of a read error. The chain couples TRBV5-3 to TRBJ2-7, with unresolved D. TRBV5-3 falls under the ORF class, with uncertain function. The CDR3 is made up of 12 amino acids. CDR3 protein: CASSLVADEQYF. The CDR3 DNA reads TGTGCCAGCAGCTTGGTAGCTGACGAGCAGTACTTC.

This clonotype has at least ten counts. For the CDR3, the DNA is TGCAGTGCTAGGGACTTAGTGGGGGAGGGCAATGAGCAGTTCTTC. Amino acids: CSARDLVGEGNEQFF. The chain couples TRBV20-1 to TRBJ2-1, with 7 positions matching TRBD2. Trimming at V came to 3 bases and at J to 6 bases, leaving 11 bases not matched to a gene. The CDR3 loop spans 15 amino acids. The germline V gene encodes CDR1 DFQATT and CDR2 SNEGSKA (reference sequence).

This clonotype came up many times. The chain carries TRBV9 and TRBJ2-7, with a tentative D call TRBD1 (6 bases). Germline V lookup: CDR1 SGDLS, CDR2 YYNGEE. The CDR3 spans 15 residues. V lost 4 bases and J lost 9, with 23 bases in between. The CDR3 spells CASSPEDSLRNGQYF. The DNA for the CDR3 is TGTGCCAGCAGCCCCGAGGACAGCCTCAGAAACGGGCAGTACTTC. Using reference TRBV9 and TRBJ2-7 for the parts outside the CDR3, the full variable domain is DSGVTQTPKHLITATGQRVTLRCSPRSGDLSVYWYQQSLDQGLQFLIQYYNGEERAKGNILERFSAQQFPDLHSELNLSSLELGDSALYFCASSPEDSLRNGQYFGPGTRLTVT.

For the CDR3, the DNA is TGTGTTAGCATGGTCAGGCGCTATGGCTACACCTTC. It translates to CVSMVRRYGYTF. The genes are TRBV2 and TRBJ1-2; no clear D gene. Germline V gene sequence: CDR1 SNHLY, CDR2 FYNNEI. This CDR3 is built from 12 residues.

The chain couples TRBV11-2 to TRBJ2-7; TRBD1 is a possible D gene (6 bases). CDR3 size: 12 residues. V was cut by 0 bases and J by 9 bases, with 9 bases left in between. The germline CDR1 and CDR2 sequences are SGHAT and FQNNGV. The CDR3 DNA reads TGTGCCAGCAGCTTAGATTTCAGGGGGCAGTACTTC. Residues: CASSLDFRGQYF.

The V and J genes are TRBV12-3 or TRBV12-4 and TRBJ2-1, with D possibly TRBD1 on 6 matching bases. Trimming removed 5 bases at V and 9 bases at J, with 17 bases between. This CDR3 region has 14 residues. The DNA for the CDR3 is TGTGCCAGCAGTCCCGGGACACACCACACTGAGCAGTTCTTC. This sequence encodes CASSPGTHHTEQFF.

The rearrangement joins TRBV11-1 to TRBJ2-5; 8 nucleotides match TRBD1. CDR1 and CDR2 from the germline V gene are SGHAT and FQDESV (reference sequence). V trimming: 3 bases; J trimming: 4 bases; junction bases outside the gene matches: 13. The CDR3 length is 17 residues. CDR3 loop: CASSFRGAQGVGETQYF. CDR3 nucleotide sequence: TGTGCCAGCAGCTTTAGGGGCGCACAGGGGGTCGGAGAGACCCAGTACTTC.

This clonotype came up many times. The chain carries TRBV10-1 and TRBJ2-2; D is possibly TRBD1 (5 bases). Deletions cut 6 bases from V and 2 bases from J, with 13 bases between. Looked up from germline, CDR1 is WNHNN and CDR2 is SYGVQD (reference sequence). The CDR3 has 15 residues. CDR3 coding DNA: TGCGCCAGCAGCCTTCCGACAGCTAACACCGGGGAGCTGTTTTTT. Amino acids: CASSLPTANTGELFF.

This clonotype showed up just a few times. This may be a read error, as it is one base from a much larger clone. The CDR3 region is CASSSGTRNQPRHF. The CDR3 DNA is TGCGCCAGCAGTTCCGGGACAAGAAATCAGCCCCGGCATTTT. V gene TRBV10-2 combines with J gene TRBJ1-5; maybe TRBD1 (6 bases). CDR3 size: 14 residues. Germline loops: CDR1 WSHSY, CDR2 SAAADI.

V gene TRBV18 combines with J gene TRBJ1-2; no reliable D call. V lost 3 bases, J lost 7 bases, and 12 bases lay in between. There are 13 residues in the CDR3. From germline, CDR1 is KGHSH and CDR2 LQKENI. In DNA, the CDR3 is TGTGCCAGCTCACCTCTAGATCCTAGTGGCTACACCTTC. Residues: CASSPLDPSGYTF.

This clonotype was seen at least ten times. The chain is built from TRBV2 and TRBJ2-7; 9 positions agree with TRBD2. There are 15 residues in the CDR3. V shed 6 bases and J 5 bases; nucleotides not matched to a gene: 11. From germline, CDR1 is SNHLY and CDR2 FYNNEI. The CDR3 loop reads CASRGSKVAGDEQYF. CDR3 in DNA: TGTGCCAGCAGGGGTTCTAAGGTAGCGGGAGACGAGCAGTACTTC.

This clonotype was counted ten times or more. The J gene is TRBJ2-7, the V gene TRBV6-4; 9 bases map to TRBD1. The CDR3 loop spans 13 amino acids. Per germline, CDR1 MRHNA and CDR2 SNTAGT. J was trimmed by 6 bases and V by 10 bases; bases with no gene match: 10. The CDR3 loop reads CANEDRGSREQYF. CDR3 sequence (DNA): TGTGCCAACGAGGACAGGGGATCTCGCGAGCAGTACTTC.

This sequence joins TRBV10-3 and TRBJ1-2; no firm D call. The length of the CDR3 is 12 residues. Per the germline V gene, CDR1 is ENHRY and CDR2 is SYGVKD. Between the trimmed V and J ends, which lost 3 bases and 5 bases, there was a span of 7 bases. Here the CDR3 reads CAISDGRYGYTF. In nucleotides, the CDR3 is TGTGCCATCAGTGATGGACGGTATGGCTACACCTTC.

This clonotype was observed at least ten times. The V gene is TRBV7-3, the J gene TRBJ1-3; 8 bases fit TRBD1. The CDR3 extends over 21 amino acids. The ends lost 2 bases at V and 0 bases at J; junction bases unmatched: 18. CDR1 is SGHTA, CDR2 FQGTGA, per germline. This CDR3 is CASSLPLWGTGGRYSGNTIYF. For the CDR3, the DNA is TGTGCCAGCAGCTTACCATTATGGGGGACAGGAGGTCGCTACTCTGGAAACACCATATATTTT.

In this sample, this clonotype turned up many times. This chain uses TRBV2 with TRBJ1-4, with D hard to call. The CDR3 covers 16 residues. Germline loops: CDR1 SNHLY, CDR2 FYNNEI. V was trimmed by 1 base and J by 0 bases, leaving 9 bases between them. CDR3 nucleotides: TGTGCCAGCAGTGAAGGGCTCATGGCAACTAATGAAAAACTGTTTTTT. Protein: CASSEGLMATNEKLFF.

This clonotype appeared a single time. The chain uses TRBV4-2 and TRBJ1-6, with TRBD1 matching 8 bases. V trimming: 1 base; J trimming: 9 bases; junction bases outside the gene matches: 5. The CDR3 runs to 15 residues. Per the germline V gene, CDR1 is LGHNA and CDR2 is YNFKEQ. As DNA, the CDR3 is TGTGCCAGCAGCCAAGCGGACAGGGAGAGTTCACCCCTCCACTTT. As protein: CASSQADRESSPLHF.

Only a few counts were recorded for this clonotype. J is TRBJ1-6 and V is TRBV2, with D perhaps TRBD1 (6 bases). The CDR3 length is 12 residues. With 10 bases removed from V and 7 bases from J, the gap between germline ends came to 11 bases. CDR1 is SNHLY, CDR2 FYNNEI, per germline. The CDR3 DNA is TGTGCCACCCGAACAGGGAATTCACCCCTCCACTTT. This sequence encodes CATRTGNSPLHF.

In its sample, this clonotype was seen many times. The V gene is TRBV20-1, the J gene TRBJ2-7; D is undetermined. From germline, CDR1 is DFQATT and CDR2 SNEGSKA (reference sequence). The length of the CDR3 is 13 residues. V was shortened by 2 bases and J by 0 bases, with 8 bases between the two germline ends. The CDR3 nucleotides read TGCAGTGCTAGACACGAGCACTCCTACGAGCAGTACTTC. Encoded protein: CSARHEHSYEQYF.